This T cell receptor (beta chain) was observed in a study of response to subunit inactivated influenza vaccine. Findings and limits, study-wide: Few new T cells, the authors suggested, are recruited by each seasonal influenza vaccination.

MiXCR, applied by TCRdb to the RT-PCR reads, yields one record per CDR3 protein. The sample yields more than 450,000 distinct CDR3 sequences, under 9% seen once. Deletions cut 0 bases from V and 1 base from J, with 13 bases between. Germline V gene sequence: CDR1 SGHRS, CDR2 YFSETQ. This CDR3 is 16 amino acids long. This clonotype was detected only a few times. The antigen remains unidentified. The source was PBMCs from blood, collected 23 to 25 months after vaccination. The chain links TRBV5-1 to TRBJ2-5; D might be TRBD2 (6 bases). The TCR originated in a man between 50 and 70 years old who received an inactivated influenza vaccine. The CDR3 DNA sequence: TGCGCCAGCAGCTTGGCCACTGGCGGGGCCCAAGAGACCCAGTACTTC. It specifies CASSLATGGAQETQYF.